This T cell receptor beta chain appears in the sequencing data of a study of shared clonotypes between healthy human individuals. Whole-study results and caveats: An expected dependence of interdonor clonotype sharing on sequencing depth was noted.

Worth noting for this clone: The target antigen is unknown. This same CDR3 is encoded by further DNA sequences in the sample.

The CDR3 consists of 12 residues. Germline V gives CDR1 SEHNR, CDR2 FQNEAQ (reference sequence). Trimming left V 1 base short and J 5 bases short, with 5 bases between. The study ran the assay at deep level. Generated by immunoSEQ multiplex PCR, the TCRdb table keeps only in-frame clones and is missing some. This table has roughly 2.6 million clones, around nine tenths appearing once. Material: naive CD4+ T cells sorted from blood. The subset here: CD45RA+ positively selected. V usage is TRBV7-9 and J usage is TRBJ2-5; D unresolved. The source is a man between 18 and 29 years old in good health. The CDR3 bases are TGTGCCAGCAGCTTAGTGGGGGAGACCCAGTACTTC. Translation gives CASSLVGETQYF.